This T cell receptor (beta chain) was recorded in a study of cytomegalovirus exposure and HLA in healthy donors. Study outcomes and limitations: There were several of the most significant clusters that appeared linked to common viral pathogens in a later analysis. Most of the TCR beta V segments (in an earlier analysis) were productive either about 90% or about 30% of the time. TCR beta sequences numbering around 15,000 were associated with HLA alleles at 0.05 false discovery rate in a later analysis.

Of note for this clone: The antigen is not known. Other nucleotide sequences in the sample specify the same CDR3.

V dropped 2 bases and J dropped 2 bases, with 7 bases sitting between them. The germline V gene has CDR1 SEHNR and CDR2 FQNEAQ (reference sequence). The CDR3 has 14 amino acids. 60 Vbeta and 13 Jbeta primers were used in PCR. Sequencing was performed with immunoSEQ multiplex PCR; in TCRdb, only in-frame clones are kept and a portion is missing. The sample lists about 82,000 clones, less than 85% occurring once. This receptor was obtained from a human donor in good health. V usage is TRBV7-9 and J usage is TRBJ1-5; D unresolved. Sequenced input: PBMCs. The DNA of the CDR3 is TGTGCCAGCAGCTTAACGGGAGGCAATCAGCCCCAGCATTTT. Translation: CASSLTGGNQPQHF.